The present entry profiles one T cell receptor (beta chain) with its context. Its matching antigen is unknown. This sample is drawn from a study of shared clonotypes between healthy human individuals. Study-level information: There were three CD4 naive, three CD4 memory, two CD8 naive and one CD8 memory plates per donor.

The length of the CDR3 is 16 residues. With V trimmed by 1 base and J by 5 bases, 6 bases remained unmatched. Germline lookup yields CDR1 SGHVS and CDR2 FNYEAQ. Sorted-subset replicate PCRs used approximately 190 ng of genomic DNA. This amount corresponded to 30,000 to 35,000 T cell genomes. The repertoire was sequenced with immunoSEQ multiplex PCR; TCRdb's copy has only in-frame clones and lacks some. Of 700,000 to 950,000 clones listed, approximately 96% are singletons. Positively selected for CCR7, the CD45RO-negative cells used as naive CD8 cells excluded terminally differentiated effector memory CD45RA+ cells. Points from the study as a whole: Some clonotypes were shared by all four sorted-subset donors, while others were not shared. The non-shared ones had lower generation probabilities than the shared ones.

The sample taken for sequencing was naive CD8+ T cells sorted from blood. V gene TRBV7-6 combines with J gene TRBJ2-5; 11 nucleotides line up with TRBD2. This sequence originates from a man aged 25-40 years in good health. The CDR3 DNA sequence: TGTGCCAGCAGCTTAGTAGCGGGAGGGCCAGTTGAGACCCAGTACTTC. This gives the protein CASSLVAGGPVETQYF. The full variable domain, in which reference TRBV7-6 and TRBJ2-5 provide the parts outside the CDR3, is GAGVSQSPRYKVTKRGQDVALRCDPISGHVSLYWYRQALGQGPEFLTYFNYEAQQDKSGLPNDRFSAERPEGSISTLTIQRTEQRDSAMYRCASSLVAGGPVETQYFGPGTRLLVL.